The subject of this entry is one T cell receptor beta chain. Its target is not known. The template, 500 ng total RNA, yielded TCR beta cDNA made with a constant-region primer. Slightly modified ARM-PCR, run as three nested multiplex PCR rounds, produced the TCR beta libraries. TCRdb used MiXCR to reprocess the multiplex PCR reads, holding one entry per CDR3 protein. The sample lists about 100,000 distinct CDR3 sequences, about 63% occurring once. The data were taken from a study of tumor-infiltrating lymphocytes in primary liver carcinoma. Study in general: Samples returned roughly 3.5 to 7.13 million productive TCRbeta reads each. Read depth did not differ significantly between tissue types.

Study-level points and caveats: Among top clones, only about 7-24% appeared in all five tumor regions.

Investigators took RNA and DNA out together from 20-30 mg of unsorted bulk tissue. Samples came from superior, inferior, lateral poles and tumor centre. Over 75% viable tumor cells were present in every tumor sample. Sequencing input: liver tumor tissue from sampling region 2. The subset: tumor region T2, inferior pole. The receptor was isolated from a woman in her sixties with primary liver carcinoma and hepatitis B virus infection.

The CDR3 reads CASSTGLAGEQKTQYF. Written as DNA, the CDR3 is TGTGCCAGCAGTACTGGGCTAGCGGGGGAACAAAAGACCCAGTACTTC. The rearrangement joins TRBV6-2 or TRBV6-3 to TRBJ2-5; TRBD2 aligns across 10 bases. J gave up 6 bases and V 5 bases, and 12 bases lay outside the gene matches. The CDR3 runs to 16 residues. From germline, CDR1 is MNHEY and CDR2 SVGEGT.